The rows below give T cell receptor beta chains drawn from one sample of a study of regulatory T cells in long-lasting Graves disease. TCRdb ran MiXCR on the multiplex PCR reads and lists one entry per CDR3 protein. The sample consists of a few hundred thousand distinct CDR3 sequences, approximately 12% of them appearing once. This sample also belongs to another study, concerning T cells in Graves' hyperthyroidism and ophthalmopathy.

Material: peripheral blood mononuclear cells (PBMCs), obtained at new diagnosis, from a patient treated with antithyroid drugs. The receptors originated from a young woman with Graves disease. Each CDR3 is given with its conserved first and last residue. The D gene is left open where the match is weak. Expanded clones are given a class, and other clones once, few, many or no size at all.

>TRBV7-9|TRBJ1-6|.|.
TGTGCCAGCAGCCCCAGGGCAATCGATTATTCACCCCTCCACTTT
CASSPRAIDYSPLHF
>TRBV12-3/TRBV12-4|TRBJ2-7|TRBD1|.
TGTGCCAGCAGTTTACCAGGGGGTAAGGACGAGCAGTACTTC
CASSLPGGKDEQYF
>TRBV24-1|TRBJ2-7|.|many
TGTGCCACCAGTGATCCGAAAAGGGGAATAGCCGAGCAGTACTTC
CATSDPKRGIAEQYF
>TRBV5-5|TRBJ2-7|.|many
TGTGCCAGCAGCCCCTTGGTCCAGGGGTTCTACGAGCAGTACTTC
CASSPLVQGFYEQYF
>TRBV29-1|TRBJ1-2|.|.
TGCAGCGTTTCCGACCTCTATGGCTACACCTTC
CSVSDLYGYTF
>TRBV7-2|TRBJ1-2|TRBD1|many
TGTGCCAGCAGCGCCCATGACAGGGATGGCTACACCTTC
CASSAHDRDGYTF
>TRBV10-2|TRBJ1-1|TRBD1|few
TGCGCCAGCAGCATGGGACAGGGCGTCACTGAAGCTTTCTTT
CASSMGQGVTEAFF
>TRBV20-1|TRBJ1-1|.|many
TGCAGTGCTAGTGACCACCGGGACTCACGGAGAAAAGCTTTCTTT
CSASDHRDSRRKAFF
>TRBV6-2/TRBV6-3|TRBJ2-1|.|many
TGTGCCAGCACCTCCGCACCTTACAATGAGCAGTTCTTC
CASTSAPYNEQFF
>TRBV7-9|TRBJ2-2|.|.
TGTGCCAGCAGCTGGGCAGGGAGCGGGGAGCTGTTTTTT
CASSWAGSGELFF
>TRBV28|TRBJ2-5|TRBD2|many
TGTGCCAGCAGTTTATCCTGGACTAGCGGGAGTCAAGAGACCCAGTACTTC
CASSLSWTSGSQETQYF
>TRBV4-3|TRBJ2-7|TRBD1|few
TGCGCCAGCAGCCGAGACAGGGGGTACTACGAGCAGTACTTC
CASSRDRGYYEQYF
>TRBV4-2|TRBJ1-1|.|few
TGTGCCAGCAGCCAAGAGCGTACTGAAGCTTTCTTT
CASSQERTEAFF
>TRBV28|TRBJ2-7|.|many
TGTGCCAGCAGTCCCTCCAACGCCTACGAGCAGTACTTC
CASSPSNAYEQYF
>TRBV20-1|TRBJ1-2|.|.
TGCAGTGCTCAAAATAACTATGGCTACACCTTC
CSAQNNYGYTF
>TRBV29-1|TRBJ2-7|.|.
TGCAGCGTTGAGGGGTCTTTATTTACCTCCTACAATGAGCAGTACTTC
CSVEGSLFTSYNEQYF
>TRBV20-1|TRBJ2-5|.|.
TGCAGTGCTAGACAGGGTCCGGGCGAGACCCAGTACTTC
CSARQGPGETQYF
>TRBV11-2|TRBJ2-1|.|many
TGTGCCAGCAGCTTAGTTCGGGGCAATGAGCAGTTCTTC
CASSLVRGNEQFF
>TRBV4-3|TRBJ2-5|.|.
TGCGCCAGCAGCCAAGTCGGGGGCCCTGCTATCCAAGAGACCCAGTACTTC
CASSQVGGPAIQETQYF
>TRBV7-8|TRBJ2-5|.|many
TGTGCCAGCAGCTATGAGGGAGAAGAGACCCAGTACTTC
CASSYEGEETQYF
>TRBV10-3|TRBJ2-1|TRBD1|many
TGTGCCATCAGACCTCCCGGGACAGGTCTCTACAATGAGCAGTTCTTC
CAIRPPGTGLYNEQFF
>TRBV20-1|TRBJ2-3|.|many
TGCAGTGCTAGGATTGAGGCGGCTTTGGATACGCAGTATTTT
CSARIEAALDTQYF
>TRBV5-6|TRBJ2-1|TRBD2|.
TGTGCCAGTGAGCGGGAGGGCCGCAATGAGCAGTTCTTC
CASEREGRNEQFF
>TRBV12-3/TRBV12-4|TRBJ1-2|.|many
TGTGCCAGCAGCAATACCCGAACCAGGGCCTATGGCTACACCTTC
CASSNTRTRAYGYTF
>TRBV29-1|TRBJ1-2|.|many
TGCAGCGTGGACGGAAACTATGGCTACACCTTC
CSVDGNYGYTF
>TRBV6-2/TRBV6-3|TRBJ2-1|.|many
TGTGCCAGCAGTTACTCGAGGTCCTCTAGACGCGATGAGCAGTTCTTC
CASSYSRSSRRDEQFF
>TRBV20-1|TRBJ1-5|TRBD1|.
TGCAGTGCTACCCAATTGGACAGGGAGGATGGGCCCCAGCATTTT
CSATQLDREDGPQHF
>TRBV12-3/TRBV12-4|TRBJ2-5|TRBD2|many
TGTGCCAGCACTTCTAGGGCGGGAGTAGGAGAGACCCAGTACTTC
CASTSRAGVGETQYF
>TRBV13|TRBJ2-1|TRBD1|many
TGTGCCAGCAGCTTAGAGAGGGGGCTAATGGATGAGCAGTTCTTC
CASSLERGLMDEQFF
>TRBV20-1|TRBJ2-2|TRBD2|many
TGCAGTGCTAGAGAGAAGCGGGGGAACACCGGGGAGCTGTTTTTT
CSAREKRGNTGELFF
>TRBV7-8|TRBJ1-2|.|few
TGTGCCAGCAGCTTAGTTGCCGGATTGGATGGGAATGGCTACACCTTC
CASSLVAGLDGNGYTF
>TRBV7-8|TRBJ1-1|.|many
TGTGCCAGCAGCTTAGCGAAGCTCACTGAAGCTTTCTTT
CASSLAKLTEAFF
>TRBV7-2|TRBJ1-1|TRBD1|many
TGTGCCAGCAGCTTGGACCCGGACAGGGGGGCTTTCTTT
CASSLDPDRGAFF